Each of the 2 T cell receptor beta chains below was sequenced from the same sample in a study of multiple sclerosis patients with progressive multifocal leukoencephalopathy. Noted time point: before natalizumab initiation. Generated by immunoSEQ multiplex PCR, the TCRdb table keeps only in-frame clones and is missing some. Of fewer than 35,000 clones detected, 70% to 90% appear once; the ten largest clones hold approximately 1.5%. Material: PBMCs. These receptors all come from a human donor with multiple sclerosis.

The chain links TRBV30 to TRBJ1-3; the D is unclear. Germline V gives CDR1 GTSNPN, CDR2 SVGIG (reference sequence). The CDR3 totals 14 residues. Trimming removed 0 bases from V and 0 bases from J, with 6 bases in between. In DNA form, the CDR3 reads TGTGCCTGGAGTGTACTCACCTCTGGAAACACCATATATTTT. Translating it yields CAWSVLTSGNTIYF.

The gene calls are TRBV4-3 and TRBJ2-2, with TRBD2 matching 11 bases. V lost 1 base, J lost 7 bases, and 5 bases stayed unmatched. Germline CDR1 reads LGHNA; CDR2 reads YSLEER. This CDR3 has 16 amino acids. CDR3 in amino acids: CASSQGGSGRGGELFF. CDR3 DNA sequence: TGCGCCAGCAGCCAAGGGGGTAGCGGGAGGGGCGGGGAGCTGTTTTTT.